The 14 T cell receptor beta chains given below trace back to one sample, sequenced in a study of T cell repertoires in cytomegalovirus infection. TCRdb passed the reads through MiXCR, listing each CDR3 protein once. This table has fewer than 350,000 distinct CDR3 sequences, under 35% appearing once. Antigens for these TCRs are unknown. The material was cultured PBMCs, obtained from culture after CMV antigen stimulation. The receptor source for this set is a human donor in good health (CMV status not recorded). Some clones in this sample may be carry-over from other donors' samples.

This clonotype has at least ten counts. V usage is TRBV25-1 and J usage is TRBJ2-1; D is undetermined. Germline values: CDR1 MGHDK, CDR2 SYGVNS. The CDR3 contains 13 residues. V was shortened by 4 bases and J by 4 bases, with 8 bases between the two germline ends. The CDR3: CASSGGRYNEQFF. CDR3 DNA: TGTGCCAGCAGTGGGGGTCGGTACAATGAGCAGTTCTTC.

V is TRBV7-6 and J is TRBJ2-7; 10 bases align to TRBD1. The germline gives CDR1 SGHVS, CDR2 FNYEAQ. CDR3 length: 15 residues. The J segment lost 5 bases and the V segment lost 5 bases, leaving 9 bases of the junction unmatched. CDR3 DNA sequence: TGTGCCAGCAGCCGTTACGGGACAGGGGAGCACGAGCAGTACTTC. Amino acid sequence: CASSRYGTGEHEQYF.

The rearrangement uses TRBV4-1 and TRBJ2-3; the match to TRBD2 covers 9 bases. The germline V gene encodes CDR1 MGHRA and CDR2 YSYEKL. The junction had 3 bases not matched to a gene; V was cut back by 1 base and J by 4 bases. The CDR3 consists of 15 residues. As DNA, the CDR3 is TGCGCCAGCAGCCAAGCCGGACTAGCGCCAGATACGCAGTATTTT. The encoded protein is CASSQAGLAPDTQYF.

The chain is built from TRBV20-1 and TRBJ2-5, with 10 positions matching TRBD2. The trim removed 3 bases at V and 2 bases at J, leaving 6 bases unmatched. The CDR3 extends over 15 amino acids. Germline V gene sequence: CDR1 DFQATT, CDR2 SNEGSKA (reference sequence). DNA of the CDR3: TGCAGTGCTAGTACGCCTAGCGGGAGACAAGAGACCCAGTACTTC. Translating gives CSASTPSGRQETQYF.

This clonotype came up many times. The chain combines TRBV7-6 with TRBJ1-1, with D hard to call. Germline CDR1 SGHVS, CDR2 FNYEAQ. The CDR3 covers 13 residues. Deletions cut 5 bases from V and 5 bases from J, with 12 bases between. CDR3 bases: TGTGCCAGCAGCAGTAGCTTGGGAACTGAAGCTTTCTTT. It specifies CASSSSLGTEAFF.

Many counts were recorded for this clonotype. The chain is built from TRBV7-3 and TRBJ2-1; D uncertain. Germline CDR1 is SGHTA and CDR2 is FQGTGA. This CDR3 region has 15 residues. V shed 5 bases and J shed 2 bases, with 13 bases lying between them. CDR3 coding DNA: TGTGCCAGCAGCCTGGACCGGGCTGCCTACAATGAGCAGTTCTTC. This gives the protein CASSLDRAAYNEQFF.

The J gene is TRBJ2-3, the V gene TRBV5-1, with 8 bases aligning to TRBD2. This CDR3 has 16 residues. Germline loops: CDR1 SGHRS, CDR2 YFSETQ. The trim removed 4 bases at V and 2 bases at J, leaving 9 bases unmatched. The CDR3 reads CASSIRLGGVTDTQYF. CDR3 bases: TGCGCCAGCAGCATTCGACTCGGGGGGGTCACAGATACGCAGTATTTT.

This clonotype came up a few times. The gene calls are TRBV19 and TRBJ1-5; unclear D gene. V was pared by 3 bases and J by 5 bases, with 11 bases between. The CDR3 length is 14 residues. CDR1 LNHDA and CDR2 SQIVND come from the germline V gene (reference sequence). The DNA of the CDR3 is TGTGCCAGTAGTATCAGGAACGGCGATCAGCCCCAGCATTTT. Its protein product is CASSIRNGDQPQHF.

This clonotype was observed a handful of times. DNA for the CDR3: TGTGCCAGCAGCGCGACGGGGGGAGTGAACACTGAAGCTTTCTTT. This translates into CASSATGGVNTEAFF. V is TRBV7-9 and J is TRBJ1-1; D may be TRBD1 (5 bases). With 5 bases removed from V and 0 bases from J, the gap between germline ends came to 13 bases. The CDR3 contains 15 residues. Germline V gives CDR1 SEHNR, CDR2 FQNEAQ (reference sequence).

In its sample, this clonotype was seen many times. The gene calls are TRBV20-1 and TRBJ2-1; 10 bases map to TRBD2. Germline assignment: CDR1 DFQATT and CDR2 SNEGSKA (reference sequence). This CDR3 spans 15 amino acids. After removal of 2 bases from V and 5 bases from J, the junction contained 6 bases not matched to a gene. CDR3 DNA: TGCAGTGCTAGATTAGGACTAGCGGAAAACAATGAGCAGTTCTTC. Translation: CSARLGLAENNEQFF.

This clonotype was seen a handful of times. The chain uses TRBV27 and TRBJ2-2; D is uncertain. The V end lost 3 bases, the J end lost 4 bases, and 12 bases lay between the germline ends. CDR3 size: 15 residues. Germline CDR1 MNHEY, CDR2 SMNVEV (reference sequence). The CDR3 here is CASSFTPRPTGELFF. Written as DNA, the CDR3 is TGTGCCAGCAGTTTTACCCCAAGGCCCACCGGGGAGCTGTTTTTT.

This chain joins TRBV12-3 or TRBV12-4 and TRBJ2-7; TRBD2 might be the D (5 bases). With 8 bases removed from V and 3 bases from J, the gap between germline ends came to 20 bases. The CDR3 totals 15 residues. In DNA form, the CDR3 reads TGTGCCAGCTCCTCGGGGATCCCTGGAAGCTACGAGCAGTACTTC. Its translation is CASSSGIPGSYEQYF.

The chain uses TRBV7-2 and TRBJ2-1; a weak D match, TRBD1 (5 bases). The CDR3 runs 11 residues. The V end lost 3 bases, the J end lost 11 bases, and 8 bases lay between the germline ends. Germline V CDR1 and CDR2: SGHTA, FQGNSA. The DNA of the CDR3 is TGTGCCAGCAGCTTGACAGTTAAGCAGTTCTTC. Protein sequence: CASSLTVKQFF.

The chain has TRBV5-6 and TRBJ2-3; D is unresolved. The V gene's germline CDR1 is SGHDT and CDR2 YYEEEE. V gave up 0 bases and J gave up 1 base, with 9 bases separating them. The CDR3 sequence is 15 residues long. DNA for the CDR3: TGTGCCAGCAGCTTGGCCCGGTACCGCACAGATACGCAGTATTTT. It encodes CASSLARYRTDTQYF.